This T cell receptor beta chain was observed in a study of cytomegalovirus exposure and HLA in healthy donors. Worth noting for this clone: No antigen is known for it.

13 Jbeta primers and 60 Vbeta primers were used for the PCR. The method was immunoSEQ multiplex PCR; TCRdb's version includes in-frame clones alone and lacks a portion of them. The table has more than 90,000 clones, 79% seen once. Study results and caveats: Researchers reportedly found TCR beta sequences accurately predicted most subjects' HLA-A and HLA-B alleles. Accounts indicate the classifier identified cytomegalovirus status with strong specificity and sensitivity. Upon later analysis, HLA-associated TCR beta chains proved more clonally expanded than other, equally common chains. Most TCR sequences proved rare, with some public TCRs found in many donors.

CDR1 is MNHEY, CDR2 SMNVEV, per germline (reference sequence). Trimming removed 1 base at V and 5 bases at J, with 8 bases between. This CDR3 region has 13 residues. The origin of this receptor is a woman under 30 in good health and CMV-seropositive. Sequencing was performed on PBMCs. V is TRBV27 and J is TRBJ1-2; a weak D match, TRBD1 (5 bases). For the CDR3, the DNA is TGTGCCAGCAGTTTATGGGGGGGGTATGGCTACACCTTC. Protein sequence: CASSLWGGYGYTF.